Listed below are T cell receptor beta chains from one sample, sequenced in a study of monozygotic twins with inflammatory bowel disease. TCRdb re-analyzed the 5' RACE reads; it lists each CDR3 protein once, without DNA. The table counts around 140,000 distinct CDR3 sequences; around 1.2% lies in the top ten. The sequenced sample consisted of blood. The receptors stem from a human donor with ulcerative colitis or Crohn's disease, or a healthy co-twin of an affected twin (not recorded which). The CDR3 runs from the conserved cysteine through the conserved F or W.

TRBJ1-6 TRBV30 CAWRDLPNSPLHF
TRBJ1-1 TRBV6-6 CASSYYRESEAFF
TRBJ2-1 TRBV5-1 CASRSRASSYNEQFF
TRBJ1-5 TRBV20-1 CSARGTVGQPQHF
TRBJ2-5 TRBV7-2 CASSLLGGAGQETQYF
TRBJ2-3 TRBV15 CATSRVLEDTQYF
TRBJ1-5 TRBV28 CASRSTGAEFNQPQHF
TRBJ2-7 TRBV18 CASSPLEGYEQYF
TRBJ2-1 TRBV11-2 CASSLVVLRDRSEQFF
TRBJ1-1 TRBV19 CASRTPMNTEAFF
TRBJ2-1 TRBV6-4 CASSVGGLGTNEQFF
TRBJ1-4 TRBV20-1 CSGSGLDEKLFF
TRBJ1-2 TRBV10-3 CAIRTDPNYGYTF
TRBJ2-1 TRBV9 CASSPVGTRDNEQFF
TRBJ2-7 TRBV20-1 CSARALLGSYEQYF
TRBJ2-5 TRBV7-2 CASSPRGLAGAKETQYF
TRBJ1-5 TRBV7-9 CASSLYPLGGGISNQPQHF
TRBJ1-5 TRBV5-8 CASSLRTPRILSQHF
TRBJ1-5 TRBV5-6 CASSRTGKDQPQHF
TRBJ2-5 TRBV7-2 CASSSGQVLRETQYF
TRBJ2-1 TRBV7-6 CASSLSDNEQFF
TRBJ2-1 TRBV15 CATSRDLGQIEQFF
TRBJ2-1 TRBV20-1 CSARGGLVIDEQFF
TRBJ2-5 TRBV20-1 CSLQGPGETQYF
TRBJ2-1 TRBV29-1 CSVDGVSGRPLYNEQFF
TRBJ2-1 TRBV19 CASSIKERLGGGNEQFF
TRBJ2-7 TRBV5-1 CASSWDRADEQYF
TRBJ2-5 TRBV20-1 CSAREPRDSQETQYF
TRBJ2-2 TRBV10-3 CAINLGEDGELFF
TRBJ2-3 TRBV4-1 CASQRGAAGADTQYF
TRBJ1-2 TRBV5-6 CASSTLTGYYGYTF
TRBJ2-7 TRBV27 CASSWTGVLRGKPYEQYF
TRBJ2-7 TRBV7-2 CASSVSSGTDSYEQYF
TRBJ1-4 TRBV18 CASSPLDRENEKLFF
TRBJ1-1 TRBV20-1 CSAFDRETEAFF
TRBJ2-1 TRBV7-6 CASSLGVTSGSSYNEQFF
TRBJ1-2 TRBV6-5 CASSYWQDYGYTF
TRBJ1-6 TRBV5-5 CASSLVRTGDNSPLHF
TRBJ1-2 TRBV6-5 CASRSTETGYTF
TRBJ1-1 TRBV9 CASSVEQGRNTEAFF
TRBJ2-2 TRBV5-1 CASSYHRNTGELFF
TRBJ2-1 TRBV6-5 CASSSFFSGASYNEQFF
TRBJ2-7 TRBV7-2 CASRTDRGWEEQYF
TRBJ2-2 TRBV9 CASSANTGELFF
TRBJ1-1 TRBV10-3 CAISESSGNTEAFF
TRBJ2-3 TRBV20-1 CSARTLLVTLGGTQYF
TRBJ1-5 TRBV20-1 CSARRGNQPQHF
TRBJ2-7 TRBV24-1 CATSDPRTAQAQYF
TRBJ2-7 TRBV4-1 CASSQDRASGQTYEQYF
TRBJ2-2 TRBV6-1 CASSESWGGTGELFF
TRBJ2-7 TRBV10-3 CAISGDRATYEQYF
TRBJ2-6 TRBV5-1 CASSLEGSGANVLTF
TRBJ2-3 TRBV20-1 CSARLAGVTDTQYF
TRBJ2-7 TRBV18 CASSRGEIAYEQYF